Sequencing of this T cell receptor beta chain was carried out in a study of Tregs in tolerant kidney transplant recipients. Repertoires were generated with immunoSEQ multiplex PCR, while TCRdb's copy carries only in-frame clones and drops some. The sample includes tens of thousands of clones, around four fifths seen only once; the top ten take 5.2%. Thawed PBMCs were FACS-sorted into unstimulated CD4+CD25+CD127- regulatory T cells, CD4+CD25- non-regulatory cells, CD4 and CD8 cells. The TCR comes from a human donor in good health. Sequencing was carried out using CD4+ T cells from blood.

CDR3 in DNA: TGTGCCAGCAGACAGACAGGGTCCTACGAGCAGTACTTC. Amino acid sequence: CASRQTGSYEQYF. This chain connects TRBV5-5 to TRBJ2-7; 7 bases are a match to TRBD1. The germline CDR1 and CDR2 sequences are SGHKS and YYEKEE (reference sequence). V shed 5 bases, J shed 1 base, and the junction held 3 bases outside the gene matches. The CDR3 totals 13 residues.